A single sample gave rise to the 6 T cell receptor beta chains below, sequenced in a study of T cell responses to AZD1222 COVID-19 vaccine. Assay used: immunoSEQ multiplex PCR; TCRdb lists only in-frame clones, some missing. The sample holds about 150,000 clones, 86% seen once. Sequencing used peripheral blood, obtained on day 0 of MenACWY control vaccination. The receptors stem from an adult in good health.

The chain carries TRBV19 and TRBJ1-5, with D perhaps matching TRBD1 (6 bases). The CDR3 is 14 residues long. Germline V gene data show CDR1 as LNHDA and CDR2 as SQIVND (reference sequence). V was clipped by 8 bases and J by 6 bases, with 17 bases between them. The CDR3 protein is CASLAQGRGQPQHF. CDR3 DNA sequence: TGTGCCAGTCTTGCCCAGGGGAGAGGTCAGCCCCAGCATTTT.

V is TRBV6-1 and J is TRBJ1-3; a possible D gene is TRBD1 (6 bases). Between the trimmed V and J ends, which lost 1 base and 0 bases, there was a span of 7 bases. Germline loops: CDR1 MNHNS, CDR2 SASEGT. The CDR3 loop spans 15 amino acids. Here the CDR3 DNA reads TGTGCCAGCAGTGAAGGGGGGCTCTCTGGAAACACCATATATTTT. This encodes CASSEGGLSGNTIYF.

This chain uses TRBV5-1 with TRBJ2-7; 8 positions match TRBD1. The CDR3 contains 13 residues. The germline gives CDR1 SGHRS, CDR2 YFSETQ. V shed 2 bases, J shed 6 bases, and the junction held 4 bases outside the gene matches. CDR3 bases: TGCGCCAGCAGCTTCGCAGGGGGCGGCGAGCAGTACTTC. It encodes CASSFAGGGEQYF.

The table lists this clone with a few counts. The rearrangement joins TRBV6-2 or TRBV6-3 to TRBJ2-7; the match to TRBD2 covers 10 bases. Germline assignment: CDR1 MNHEY and CDR2 SVGEGT. The CDR3 is made up of 16 amino acids. V shed 2 bases and J 2 bases; nucleotides not matched to a gene: 6. CDR3 sequence: CASSYRASGSPYEQYF. CDR3 bases: TGTGCCAGCAGTTACCGGGCTAGCGGGAGCCCCTACGAGCAGTACTTC.

This clone is a singleton in its sample. The V call is TRBV3-1 (or the pseudogene TRBV3-2), the J call TRBJ2-3; TRBD2 agrees at 7 bases. Germline CDR1 is LGHDT and CDR2 is YNNKEL (reference sequence). With 2 bases clipped from V and 2 bases from J, the junction kept 7 bases outside the gene matches. The CDR3 totals 16 residues. This CDR3 reads CASSQFRGGYTDTQYF. The CDR3 nucleotides are TGTGCCAGCAGCCAATTCCGCGGGGGATACACAGATACGCAGTATTTT.

V is TRBV6-5 and J is TRBJ2-7; 8 bases align to TRBD1. Germline V gene sequence: CDR1 MNHEY, CDR2 SVGAGI. The CDR3 contains 14 residues. V shed 8 bases, J shed 5 bases, and the junction held 11 bases outside the gene matches. The CDR3 nucleotides read TGTGCCAGCCAGCGCCAGGGACAGGTTCACGAGCAGTACTTC. Translating gives CASQRQGQVHEQYF.